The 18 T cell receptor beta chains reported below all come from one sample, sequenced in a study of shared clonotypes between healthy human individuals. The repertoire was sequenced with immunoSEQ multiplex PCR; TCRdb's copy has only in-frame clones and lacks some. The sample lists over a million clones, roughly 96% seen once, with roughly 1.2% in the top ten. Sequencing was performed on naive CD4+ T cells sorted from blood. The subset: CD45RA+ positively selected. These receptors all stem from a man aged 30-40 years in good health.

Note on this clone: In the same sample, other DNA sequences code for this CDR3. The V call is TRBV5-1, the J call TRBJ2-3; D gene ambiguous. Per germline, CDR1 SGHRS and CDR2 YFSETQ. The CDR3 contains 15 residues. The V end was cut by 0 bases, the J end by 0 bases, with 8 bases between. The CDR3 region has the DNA TGCGCCAGCAGCTTGGTTTCCGCCAGCACAGATACGCAGTATTTT. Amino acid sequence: CASSLVSASTDTQYF. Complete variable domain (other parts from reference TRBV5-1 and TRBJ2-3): KAGVTQTPRYLIKTRGQQVTLSCSPISGHRSVSWYQQTPGQGLQFLFEYFSETQRNKGNFPGRFSGRQFSNSRSEMNVSTLELGDSALYLCASSLVSASTDTQYFGPGTRLTVL.

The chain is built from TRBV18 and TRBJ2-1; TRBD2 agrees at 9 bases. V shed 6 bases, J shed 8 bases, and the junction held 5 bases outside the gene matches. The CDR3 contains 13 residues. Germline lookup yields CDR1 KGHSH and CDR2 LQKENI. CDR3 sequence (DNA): TGTGCCAGCTCCCAACTAGCGGGTTATGAGCAGTTCTTC. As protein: CASSQLAGYEQFF.

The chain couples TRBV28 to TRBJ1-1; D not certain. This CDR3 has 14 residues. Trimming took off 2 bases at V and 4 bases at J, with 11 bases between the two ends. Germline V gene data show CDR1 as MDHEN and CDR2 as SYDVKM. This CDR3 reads CASSLKARATEAFF. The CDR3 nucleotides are TGTGCCAGCAGTTTAAAAGCCCGGGCCACTGAAGCTTTCTTT.

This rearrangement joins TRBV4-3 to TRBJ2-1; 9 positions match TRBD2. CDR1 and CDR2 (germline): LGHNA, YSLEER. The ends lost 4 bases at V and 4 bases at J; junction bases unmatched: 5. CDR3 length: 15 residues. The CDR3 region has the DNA TGCGCCAGCAGCCGACTAGCGGATAAATACAATGAGCAGTTCTTC. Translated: CASSRLADKYNEQFF.

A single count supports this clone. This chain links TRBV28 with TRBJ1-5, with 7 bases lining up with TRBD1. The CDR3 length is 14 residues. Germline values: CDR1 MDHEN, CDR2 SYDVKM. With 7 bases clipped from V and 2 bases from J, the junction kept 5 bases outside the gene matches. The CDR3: CASIGGTGNQPQHF. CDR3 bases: TGTGCCAGCATAGGGGGGACAGGCAATCAGCCCCAGCATTTT.

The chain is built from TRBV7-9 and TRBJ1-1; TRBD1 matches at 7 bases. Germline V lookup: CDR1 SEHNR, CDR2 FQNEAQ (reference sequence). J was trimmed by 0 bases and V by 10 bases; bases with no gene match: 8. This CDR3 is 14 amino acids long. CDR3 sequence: CATKGAGMNTEAFF. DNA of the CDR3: TGTGCCACCAAGGGGGCAGGCATGAACACTGAAGCTTTCTTT.

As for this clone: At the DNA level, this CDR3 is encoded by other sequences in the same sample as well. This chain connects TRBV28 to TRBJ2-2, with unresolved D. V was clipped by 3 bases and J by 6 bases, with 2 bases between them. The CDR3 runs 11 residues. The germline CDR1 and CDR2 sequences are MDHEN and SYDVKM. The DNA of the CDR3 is TGTGCCAGCAGTTTTCCCGGGGAGCTGTTTTTT. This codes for CASSFPGELFF.

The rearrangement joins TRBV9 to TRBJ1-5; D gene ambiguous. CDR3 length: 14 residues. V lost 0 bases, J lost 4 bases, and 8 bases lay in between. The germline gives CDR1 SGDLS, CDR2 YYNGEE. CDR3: CASSVGIDNQPQHF. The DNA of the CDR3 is TGTGCCAGCAGCGTAGGTATAGATAATCAGCCCCAGCATTTT.

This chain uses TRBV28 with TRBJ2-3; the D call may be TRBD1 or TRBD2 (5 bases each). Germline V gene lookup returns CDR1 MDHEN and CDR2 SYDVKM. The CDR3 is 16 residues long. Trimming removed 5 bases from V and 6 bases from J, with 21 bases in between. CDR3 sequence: CASSPPGGIPIDTQYF. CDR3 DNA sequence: TGTGCCAGCAGTCCCCCTGGGGGTATTCCCATTGATACGCAGTATTTT.

CDR3 nucleotides: TGCGCCAGCAGTGAAAGGTGGGAGTTCACCGGGGAGCTGTTTTTT. This sequence encodes CASSERWEFTGELFF. The chain links TRBV10-2 to TRBJ2-2, with D tentatively TRBD2 (5 bases). The CDR3 loop spans 15 amino acids. Per the germline V gene, CDR1 is WSHSY and CDR2 is SAAADI. Between the trimmed V and J ends, which lost 3 bases and 4 bases, there was a span of 12 bases.

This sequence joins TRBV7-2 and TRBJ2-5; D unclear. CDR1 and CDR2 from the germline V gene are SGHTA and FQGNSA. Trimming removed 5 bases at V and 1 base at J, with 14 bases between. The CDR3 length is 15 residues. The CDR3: CASSPHWASQETQYF. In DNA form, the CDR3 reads TGTGCCAGCAGCCCGCACTGGGCAAGCCAAGAGACCCAGTACTTC. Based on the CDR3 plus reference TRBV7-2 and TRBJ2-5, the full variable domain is GAGVSQSPSNKVTEKGKDVELRCDPISGHTALYWYRQSLGQGLEFLIYFQGNSAPDKSGLPSDRFSAERTGGSVSTLTIQRTQQEDSAVYLCASSPHWASQETQYFGPGTRLLVL.

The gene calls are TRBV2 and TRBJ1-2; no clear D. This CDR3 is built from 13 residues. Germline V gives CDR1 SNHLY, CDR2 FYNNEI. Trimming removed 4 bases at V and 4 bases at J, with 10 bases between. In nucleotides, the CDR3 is TGTGCCAGCAGTGTAAGGCAGGTCTATGGCTACACCTTC. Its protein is CASSVRQVYGYTF. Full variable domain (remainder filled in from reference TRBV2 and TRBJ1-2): EPEVTQTPSHQVTQMGQEVILRCVPISNHLYFYWYRQILGQKVEFLVSFYNNEISEKSEIFDDQFSVERPDGSNFTLKIRSTKLEDSAMYFCASSVRQVYGYTFGSGTRLTVV.

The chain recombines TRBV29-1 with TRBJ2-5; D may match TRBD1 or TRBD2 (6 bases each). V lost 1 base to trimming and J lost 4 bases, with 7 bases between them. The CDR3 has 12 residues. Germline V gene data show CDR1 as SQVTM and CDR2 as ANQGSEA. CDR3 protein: CSVEAGAETQYF. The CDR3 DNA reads TGCAGCGTTGAAGCGGGGGCAGAGACCCAGTACTTC.

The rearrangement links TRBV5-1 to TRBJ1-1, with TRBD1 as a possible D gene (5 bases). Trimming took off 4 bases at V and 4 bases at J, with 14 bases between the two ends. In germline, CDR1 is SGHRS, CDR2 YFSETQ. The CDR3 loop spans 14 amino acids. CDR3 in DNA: TGCGCCAGCAGCGCGCTGCCAGGGTCCACTGAAGCTTTCTTT. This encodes CASSALPGSTEAFF.

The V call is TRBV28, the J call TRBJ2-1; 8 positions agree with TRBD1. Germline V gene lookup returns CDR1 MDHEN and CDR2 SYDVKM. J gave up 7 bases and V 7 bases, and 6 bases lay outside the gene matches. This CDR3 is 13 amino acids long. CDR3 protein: CASTGTGGNEQFF. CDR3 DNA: TGTGCCAGCACAGGCACAGGGGGGAATGAGCAGTTCTTC.

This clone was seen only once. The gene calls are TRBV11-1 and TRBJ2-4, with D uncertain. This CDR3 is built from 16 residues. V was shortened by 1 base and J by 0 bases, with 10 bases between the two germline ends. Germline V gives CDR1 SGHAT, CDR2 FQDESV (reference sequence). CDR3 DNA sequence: TGTGCCAGCAGCTTAGTAGCACCTCTAGCCAAAAACATTCAGTACTTC. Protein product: CASSLVAPLAKNIQYF.

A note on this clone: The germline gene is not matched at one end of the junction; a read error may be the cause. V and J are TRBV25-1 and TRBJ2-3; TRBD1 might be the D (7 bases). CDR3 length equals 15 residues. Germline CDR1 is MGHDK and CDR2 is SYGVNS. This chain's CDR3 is CASSGQGGITDRQYF. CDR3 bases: TGTGCCAGCAGTGGCCAGGGGGGAATAACAGATAGGCAGTATTTT.

The chain's CDR3 is CASSGDRAETQYF. The CDR3 coding sequence is TGTGCCAGCAGTGGGGACAGGGCAGAGACCCAGTACTTC. The V call is TRBV2, the J call TRBJ2-5; 9 bases are a match to TRBD1. V lost 4 bases, J lost 4 bases, and 1 base stayed unmatched. The CDR3 runs 13 residues. CDR1 and CDR2 from the germline V gene are SNHLY and FYNNEI. Drawing the rest from reference TRBV2 and TRBJ2-5, the complete variable domain is EPEVTQTPSHQVTQMGQEVILRCVPISNHLYFYWYRQILGQKVEFLVSFYNNEISEKSEIFDDQFSVERPDGSNFTLKIRSTKLEDSAMYFCASSGDRAETQYFGPGTRLLVL.